The T cell receptor beta chain under discussion was sequenced for a study of T cells in localized non-small cell lung cancer. Study conclusions and caveats: A higher density of T cells in blood coincided with extended overall survival. In adjacent lung, a median roughly 62 of the top 100 tumor clones were found. Owing to sequencing of a solitary tumor region, heterogeneity cannot be discounted. Uninvolved adjacent lung had higher T cell clonality than tumor and all other tissues.

Generated by immunoSEQ multiplex PCR, the TCRdb table keeps only in-frame clones and is missing some. The profile shows about 2,600 clones, approximately 22% of them singletons. This clone has just a few counts. Its antigen is not identified. The CDR3 extends over 13 amino acids. Germline CDR1 SGDLS, CDR2 YYNGEE. V was trimmed by 3 bases and J by 8 bases, leaving 14 bases between them. The genes are TRBV9 and TRBJ1-2, with D possibly TRBD1 on 6 matching bases. The sequence was collected from a man aged 35 to 69 with stage II lung adenocarcinoma. The specimen comprised lung tumor tissue, sampled before any cancer treatment. The CDR3 nucleotides are TGTGCCAGCAGCGCCTCAGGGGAAAGAGGCTACACCTTC. Translating it yields CASSASGERGYTF.